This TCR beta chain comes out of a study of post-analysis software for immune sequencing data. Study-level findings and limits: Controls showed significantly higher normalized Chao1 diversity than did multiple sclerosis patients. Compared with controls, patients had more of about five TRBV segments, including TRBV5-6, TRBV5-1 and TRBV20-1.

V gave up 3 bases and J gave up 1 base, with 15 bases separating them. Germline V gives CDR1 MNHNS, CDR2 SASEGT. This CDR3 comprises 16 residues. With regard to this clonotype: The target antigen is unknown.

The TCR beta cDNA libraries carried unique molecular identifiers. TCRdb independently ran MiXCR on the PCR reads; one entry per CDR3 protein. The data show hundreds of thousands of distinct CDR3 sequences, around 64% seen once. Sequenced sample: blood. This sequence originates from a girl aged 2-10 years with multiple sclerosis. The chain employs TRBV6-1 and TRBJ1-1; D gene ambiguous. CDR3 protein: CASSDVGRVENTEAFF. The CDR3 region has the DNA TGTGCCAGCAGTGATGTAGGGCGAGTAGAGAACACTGAAGCTTTCTTT.